This T cell receptor beta chain was documented in a study of blood T cells in healthy people across ages. Next came a second PCR, run for about 7 to 12 cycles, which used a sample-barcoded 5' primer along with a J-beta primer mix. TCRdb independently ran MiXCR on the 5' RACE reads; one entry per CDR3 protein. The sample holds approximately 900,000 distinct CDR3 sequences, approximately 49% seen once. V was pared by 1 base and J by 8 bases, with 17 bases between. Germline CDR1 and CDR2: SEHNR and FQNEAQ (reference sequence). This CDR3 comprises 15 residues. The chain couples TRBV7-9 to TRBJ1-2, with D hard to call. The TCR originated in a man younger than 45 in good health. Sequencing was performed on blood. Here the CDR3 DNA reads TGTGCCAGCAGCTTAGTCCCTTCGATAGACCGCGGCTACACCTTC. Encoded protein: CASSLVPSIDRGYTF.